These 25 T cell receptor beta chains originate from one sample sequenced in a study of T cells after posttransplantation cyclophosphamide. Repertoires were generated with immunoSEQ multiplex PCR, while TCRdb's copy carries only in-frame clones and drops some. The sample gives around 35,000 clones, none seen only once, and the top ten clones hold roughly 5.9%. Source material: PBMCs. These receptors were taken from a man aged 30 to 45 in good health and a related stem cell transplant donor.

The sample holds many counts of this clone. The rearrangement links TRBV7-2 to TRBJ1-3; TRBD1 matches at 8 bases. The length of the CDR3 is 14 residues. CDR1 and CDR2 from the germline V gene are SGHTA and FQGNSA. Trimming removed 5 bases from V and 3 bases from J; junction bases left unmatched: 3. In DNA form, the CDR3 reads TGTGCCAGCAGCGCGACAGGGGTTGGAAACACCATATATTTT. Translated: CASSATGVGNTIYF.

This clone was detected many times. This chain uses TRBV28 with TRBJ1-2, with TRBD1 matching over 7 bases. The CDR3 is 15 amino acids. From germline, CDR1 is MDHEN and CDR2 SYDVKM. The ends lost 8 bases at V and 2 bases at J; junction bases unmatched: 11. CDR3 region: CASSRPGTVNYGYTF. For the CDR3, the DNA is TGTGCCAGCTCTCGTCCCGGGACAGTGAACTATGGCTACACCTTC.

Ten or more counts support this clone. This rearrangement joins TRBV4-2 to TRBJ1-5, with D uncertain. Trimming took 0 bases from V and 4 from J, leaving 4 bases between them. The CDR3 is 13 amino acids. CDR1 LGHNA and CDR2 YNFKEQ come from the germline V gene. The CDR3, as DNA: TGTGCCAGCAGCCAAGACCAGAATCAGCCCCAGCATTTT. Translation: CASSQDQNQPQHF.

The table lists this clone with many counts. The rearrangement uses TRBV12-3 or TRBV12-4 and TRBJ2-1; 14 bases agree with TRBD2. This CDR3 comprises 18 residues. Trimming removed 6 bases from V and 7 bases from J; junction bases left unmatched: 14. As DNA, the CDR3 is TGTGCCAGCAGACGTCTCCATAGCGGGACTAGCGGGGGTAATGAGCAGTTCTTC. It encodes CASRRLHSGTSGGNEQFF.

This clone was detected many times. The chain combines TRBV12-3 or TRBV12-4 with TRBJ2-2, with D possibly TRBD1 on 5 matching bases. The CDR3 spans 15 residues. V was shortened by 5 bases and J by 5 bases, with 15 bases between the two germline ends. The CDR3 DNA follows: TGTGCCAGCAGTGGGGCTGGCGGAAATACCGGGGAGCTGTTTTTT. It specifies CASSGAGGNTGELFF.

This clone was seen repeatedly, ten times or more. The V and J genes are TRBV19 and TRBJ1-4, with D possibly being TRBD1 (5 bases). V gave up 3 bases and J gave up 1 base, with 12 bases separating them. The CDR3 covers 16 residues. Germline lookup yields CDR1 LNHDA and CDR2 SQIVND (reference sequence). CDR3: CASSMGGDGTNEKLFF. The CDR3 DNA sequence: TGTGCCAGTAGTATGGGGGGAGACGGAACTAATGAAAAACTGTTTTTT.

At least ten counts were recorded for this clone. The chain joins TRBV9 to TRBJ2-7, with D tentatively TRBD2 (6 bases). V lost 4 bases to trimming and J lost 2 bases, with 10 bases between them. The CDR3 loop spans 13 amino acids. CDR1 is SGDLS and CDR2 is YYNGEE in the germline V gene. CDR3 in amino acids: CASSPAGTYEQYF. The DNA for the CDR3 is TGTGCCAGCAGCCCCGCGGGAACCTACGAGCAGTACTTC.

This clone was recorded many times. The chain joins TRBV5-6 to TRBJ1-1; 8 nucleotides match TRBD1. Germline-derived CDR1 and CDR2 are SGHDT and YYEEEE. The trim removed 4 bases at V and 10 bases at J, leaving 24 bases unmatched. The CDR3 consists of 18 residues. In nucleotides, the CDR3 is TGTGCCAGCAGCGAAACCGGGACAGGCATCAGATATGCGCCCGGAGCTTTCTTT. This sequence encodes CASSETGTGIRYAPGAFF.

In its sample, this clone was seen a few times. The J gene is TRBJ1-1, the V gene TRBV28; D is unresolved. Trimming stripped 3 bases from V and 7 bases from J, with 24 bases between. CDR1 is MDHEN, CDR2 SYDVKM, per germline. The CDR3 sequence is 17 residues long. The CDR3, as DNA: TGTGCCAGCAGTTTTAGGGCTTTGGAGGGTGGAAAGTATGAAGCTTTCTTT. Translating it yields CASSFRALEGGKYEAFF.

This clone was counted many times. The genes are TRBV10-3 and TRBJ1-1; possibly TRBD1 for D (5 bases). This CDR3 has 12 amino acids. In germline, CDR1 is ENHRY, CDR2 SYGVKD. Trimming cost V 11 bases and J 5 bases, with 15 bases left between them. For the CDR3, the DNA is TGTGCCGCCGGGGGTACGAGGACTGAAGCTTTCTTT. It encodes CAAGGTRTEAFF.

This clone was detected ten times or more. This sequence joins TRBV19 and TRBJ1-6, with a weak D call TRBD1 (5 bases). V was shortened by 8 bases and J by 8 bases, with 28 bases between the two germline ends. The CDR3 runs 18 residues. The germline gives CDR1 LNHDA, CDR2 SQIVND (reference sequence). CDR3 nucleotides: TGTGCCAGTCGACCCCCTAGGGGCAGGGTCGGTGCGGATTCACCCCTCCACTTT. It is translated as CASRPPRGRVGADSPLHF.

This clone has at least ten counts. The V call is TRBV2, the J call TRBJ1-6; 8 nucleotides align to TRBD1. Germline CDR1 is SNHLY and CDR2 is FYNNEI. This CDR3 spans 14 amino acids. V lost 6 bases, J lost 6 bases, and 4 bases stayed unmatched. CDR3 residues: CASRVRGPNSPLHF. In DNA form, the CDR3 reads TGTGCCAGCAGGGTCAGGGGGCCTAATTCACCCCTCCACTTT.

The chain recombines TRBV6-4 with TRBJ2-3; 11 bases are a match to TRBD1. Losses at the gene ends were 8 bases for V and 4 bases for J; bases not matched to a gene: 8. This CDR3 comprises 15 residues. Germline loops: CDR1 MRHNA, CDR2 SNTAGT. The CDR3 nucleotides are TGTGCCAGCGGCGGGACAGGGGGGGACTCAGATACGCAGTATTTT. This encodes CASGGTGGDSDTQYF.

Many counts were recorded for this clone. This chain links TRBV2 with TRBJ1-6, with TRBD1 matching 8 bases. After removal of 6 bases from V and 10 bases from J, the junction contained 11 bases not matched to a gene. Germline values: CDR1 SNHLY, CDR2 FYNNEI. The CDR3 has 15 amino acids. The CDR3 loop reads CASSDGQGRNSPLHF. CDR3 DNA sequence: TGTGCCAGCAGCGATGGACAGGGAAGAAACTCACCCCTCCACTTT.

This clone was observed at least ten times. This rearrangement joins TRBV6-1 to TRBJ2-3, with 8 bases lining up with TRBD1. Germline V CDR1 and CDR2: MNHNS, SASEGT. The CDR3 runs to 14 residues. V lost 8 bases, J lost 6 bases, and 10 bases stayed unmatched. CDR3 sequence (DNA): TGTGCCAGCCGCCGGACAGGGCAAAGGGATACGCAGTATTTT. It is translated as CASRRTGQRDTQYF.

This clone was seen repeatedly, ten times or more. This chain links TRBV7-2 with TRBJ1-1; weak D call: TRBD1 (6 bases). CDR3 size: 14 residues. Per germline, CDR1 SGHTA and CDR2 FQGNSA. The V and J ends lost 7 bases and 5 bases respectively, with 17 bases between them. The CDR3 nucleotides are TGTGCCAGCAACTCGCAGGGGCGCGTAACTGAAGCTTTCTTT. Its translation: CASNSQGRVTEAFF.

This clone was picked up many times. This chain links TRBV6-2 or TRBV6-3 with TRBJ1-2; 9 bases agree with TRBD1. Germline V gene sequence: CDR1 MNHEY, CDR2 SVGEGT. The CDR3 extends over 12 amino acids. V shed 10 bases, J shed 5 bases, and the junction held 5 bases outside the gene matches. The DNA for the CDR3 is TGTGCCATCCAAGACAGGGGGTATGGCTACACCTTC. Translating it yields CAIQDRGYGYTF.

The chain is built from TRBV28 and TRBJ2-5; weak D call: TRBD1 (6 bases). The CDR3 length is 14 residues. Germline V gene data show CDR1 as MDHEN and CDR2 as SYDVKM. V shed 0 bases and J shed 5 bases, with 10 bases lying between them. The CDR3 sequence: CASSLWGAGETQYF. CDR3 bases: TGTGCCAGCAGTTTATGGGGGGCAGGGGAGACCCAGTACTTC. Supplemented by reference TRBV28 and TRBJ2-5, the full variable domain reads DVKVTQSSRYLVKRTGEKVFLECVQDMDHENMFWYRQDPGLGLRLIYFSYDVKMKEKGDIPEGYSVSREKKERFSLILESASTNQTSMYLCASSLWGAGETQYFGPGTRLLVL.

The sample holds many counts of this clone. The V call is TRBV4-3, the J call TRBJ2-7; 8 positions match TRBD1. After removal of 4 bases from V and 1 base from J, the junction contained 9 bases not matched to a gene. The CDR3 covers 16 residues. The germline V gene encodes CDR1 LGHNA and CDR2 YSLEER. The CDR3 nucleotides read TGCGCCAGCAGCCGGAACCAGGGGGCTCCTTCCTACGAGCAGTACTTC. It yields the protein CASSRNQGAPSYEQYF.

The table lists this clone with a few counts. An end of the junction differs from the germline gene, which may be a read error. This rearrangement joins TRBV24-1 to TRBJ2-2; 8 nucleotides align to TRBD1. The CDR3 has 14 amino acids. Germline CDR1 KGHDR, CDR2 SFDVKD. The CDR3 protein is CATSARGRTGQLFF. DNA of the CDR3: TGTGCCACCAGTGCCAGGGGGCGGACCGGGCAGCTGTTTTTT.

This clone was recorded at least ten times. The V call is TRBV5-8, the J call TRBJ2-3, with D tentatively TRBD1 (6 bases). The CDR3 loop spans 14 amino acids. The germline V and J ends were trimmed by 3 bases and 2 bases, with 10 bases remaining between them. Germline V gene data show CDR1 as SGHTS and CDR2 as YDEGEE. The CDR3 DNA sequence: TGTGCCAGCAGCTCACAGGGATACACAGATACGCAGTATTTT. This sequence encodes CASSSQGYTDTQYF.

The table lists this clone with many counts. The chain is built from TRBV5-5 and TRBJ2-7, with D perhaps TRBD2 (6 bases). Germline V CDR1 and CDR2: SGHKS, YYEKEE (reference sequence). Trimming pared 3 bases from V and 5 bases from J, leaving 21 bases between. This CDR3 is built from 16 residues. CDR3 sequence reads: CASSYDRDSPLDEQYF. CDR3 in DNA: TGTGCCAGCAGCTATGACCGGGACTCCCCACTTGACGAGCAGTACTTC. The whole variable domain, remainder taken from reference TRBV5-5 and TRBJ2-7, is DAGVTQSPTHLIKTRGQQVTLRCSPISGHKSVSWYQQVLGQGPQFIFQYYEKEERGRGNFPDRFSARQFPNYSSELNVNALLLGDSALYLCASSYDRDSPLDEQYFGPGTRLTVT.

This chain connects TRBV2 to TRBJ2-5; TRBD1 might be the D (6 bases). Germline V gene lookup returns CDR1 SNHLY and CDR2 FYNNEI. The V end was cut by 6 bases, the J end by 1 base, with 12 bases between. The CDR3 is made up of 14 amino acids. CDR3 nucleotides: TGTGCCAGCAGATGGGACACCGTCCAAGAGACCCAGTACTTC. This translates into CASRWDTVQETQYF.

In its sample, this clone was seen many times. V usage is TRBV12-3 or TRBV12-4 and J usage is TRBJ1-1, with D maybe TRBD1 (5 bases). Between the trimmed V and J ends, which lost 9 bases and 1 base, there was a span of 15 bases. The length of the CDR3 is 14 residues. The CDR3 coding sequence is TGTGCCAGTAGAGTGGGGCTGACGAACACTGAAGCTTTCTTT. Protein product: CASRVGLTNTEAFF.

This clone was recorded at least ten times. V and J are TRBV19 and TRBJ1-2, with D maybe TRBD1 (6 bases). Germline V gene sequence: CDR1 LNHDA, CDR2 SQIVND (reference sequence). V dropped 5 bases and J dropped 1 base, with 14 bases sitting between them. The CDR3 is 15 residues long. CDR3 coding DNA: TGTGCCAGTAGTCCCCTTTACAGGGTTAACTATGGCTACACCTTC. Translated, it gives CASSPLYRVNYGYTF.